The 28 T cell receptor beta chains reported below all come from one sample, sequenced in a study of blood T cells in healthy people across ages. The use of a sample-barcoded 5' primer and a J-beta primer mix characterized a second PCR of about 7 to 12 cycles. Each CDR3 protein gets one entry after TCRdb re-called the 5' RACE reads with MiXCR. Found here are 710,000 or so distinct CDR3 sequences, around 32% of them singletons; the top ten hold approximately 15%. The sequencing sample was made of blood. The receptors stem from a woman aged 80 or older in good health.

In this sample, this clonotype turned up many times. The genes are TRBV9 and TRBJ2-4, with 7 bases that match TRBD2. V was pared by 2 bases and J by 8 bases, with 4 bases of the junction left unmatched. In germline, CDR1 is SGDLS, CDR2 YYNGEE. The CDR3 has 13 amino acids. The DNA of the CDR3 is TGTGCCAGCAGCGTGAGGCTAGCGGACATTCAGTACTTC. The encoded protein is CASSVRLADIQYF. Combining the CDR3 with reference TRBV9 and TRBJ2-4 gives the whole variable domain DSGVTQTPKHLITATGQRVTLRCSPRSGDLSVYWYQQSLDQGLQFLIQYYNGEERAKGNILERFSAQQFPDLHSELNLSSLELGDSALYFCASSVRLADIQYFGAGTRLSVL.

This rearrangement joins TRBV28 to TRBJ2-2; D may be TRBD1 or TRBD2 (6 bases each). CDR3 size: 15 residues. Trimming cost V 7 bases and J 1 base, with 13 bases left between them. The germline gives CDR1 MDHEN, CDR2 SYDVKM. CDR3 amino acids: CASTSGALNTGELFF. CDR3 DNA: TGTGCCAGCACCTCGGGGGCCTTGAACACCGGGGAGCTGTTTTTT.

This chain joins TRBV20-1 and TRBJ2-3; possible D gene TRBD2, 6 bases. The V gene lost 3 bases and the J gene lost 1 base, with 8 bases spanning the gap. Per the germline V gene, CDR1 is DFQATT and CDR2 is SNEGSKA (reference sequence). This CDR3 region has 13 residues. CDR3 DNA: TGCAGTGCTAGGTGGGAGGGCACAGATACGCAGTATTTT. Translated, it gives CSARWEGTDTQYF.

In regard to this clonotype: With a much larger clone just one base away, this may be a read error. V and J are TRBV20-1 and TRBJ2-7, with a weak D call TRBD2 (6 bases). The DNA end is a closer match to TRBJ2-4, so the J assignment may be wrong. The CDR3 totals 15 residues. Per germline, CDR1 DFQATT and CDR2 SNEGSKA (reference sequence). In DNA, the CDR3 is TGCAGTGCTAGTACCGCCAGGGAGGACAAAAACATTCAGTACTTC. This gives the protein CSASTAREDKNIQYF.

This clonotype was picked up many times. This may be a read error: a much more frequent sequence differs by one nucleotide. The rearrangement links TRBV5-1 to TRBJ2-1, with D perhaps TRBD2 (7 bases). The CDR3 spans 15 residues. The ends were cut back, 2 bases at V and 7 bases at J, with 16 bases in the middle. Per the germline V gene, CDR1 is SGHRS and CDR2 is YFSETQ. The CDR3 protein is CASSFPGGQRNEQFF. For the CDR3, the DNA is TGCGCCAGCAGCTTCCCCGGGGGGCAAAGGAATGAGCAGTTCTTC.

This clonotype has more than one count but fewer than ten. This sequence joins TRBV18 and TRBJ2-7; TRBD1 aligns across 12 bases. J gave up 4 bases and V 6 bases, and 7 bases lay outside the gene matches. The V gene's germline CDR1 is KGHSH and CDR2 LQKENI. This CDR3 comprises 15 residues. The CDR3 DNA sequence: TGTGCCAGCTCGCCGGGACAGGGGGCCTCTTACGAGCAGTACTTC. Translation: CASSPGQGASYEQYF.

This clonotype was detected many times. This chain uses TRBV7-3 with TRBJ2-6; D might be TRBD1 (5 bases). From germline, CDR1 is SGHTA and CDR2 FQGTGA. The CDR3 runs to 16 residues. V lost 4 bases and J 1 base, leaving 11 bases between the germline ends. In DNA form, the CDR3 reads TGTGCCAGCAGCTCCTTCCAGGGATCTGGGGCCAACGTCCTGACTTTC. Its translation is CASSSFQGSGANVLTF.

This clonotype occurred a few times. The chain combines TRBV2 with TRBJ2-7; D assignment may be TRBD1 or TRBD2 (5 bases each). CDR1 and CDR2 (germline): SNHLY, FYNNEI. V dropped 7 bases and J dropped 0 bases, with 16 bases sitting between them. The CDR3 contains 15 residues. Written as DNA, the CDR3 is TGTGCCAGCATTAGGGACGGAAAGTTCTCCTACGAGCAGTACTTC. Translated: CASIRDGKFSYEQYF.

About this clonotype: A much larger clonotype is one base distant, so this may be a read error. The DNA for the CDR3 is TGCGCCAACAGCTTGGTGTCGGGCAGGAACTATGGCTACACCTTC. Translated, it gives CANSLVSGRNYGYTF. V and J are TRBV5-1 and TRBJ1-2; the D is unclear. This CDR3 comprises 15 residues. From germline, CDR1 is SGHRS and CDR2 YFSETQ. The whole variable domain, filled in from reference TRBV5-1 and TRBJ1-2, reads KAGVTQTPRYLIKTRGQQVTLSCSPISGHRSVSWYQQTPGQGLQFLFEYFSETQRNKGNFPGRFSGRQFSNSRSEMNVSTLELGDSALYLCANSLVSGRNYGYTFGSGTRLTVV.

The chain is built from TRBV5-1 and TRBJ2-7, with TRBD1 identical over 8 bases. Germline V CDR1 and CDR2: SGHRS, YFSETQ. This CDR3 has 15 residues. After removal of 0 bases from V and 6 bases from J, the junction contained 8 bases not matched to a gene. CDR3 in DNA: TGCGCCAGCAGCTTGGATGGACAGGGTCGTCGCGAGCAGTACTTC. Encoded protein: CASSLDGQGRREQYF.

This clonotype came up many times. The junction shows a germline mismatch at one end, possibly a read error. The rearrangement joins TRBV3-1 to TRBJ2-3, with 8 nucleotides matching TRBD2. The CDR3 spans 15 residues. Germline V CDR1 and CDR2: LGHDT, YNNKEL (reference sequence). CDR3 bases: TGCGCCAGCAGCCGTAGCGGGGTTGACACAGATACGCAGTATTTT. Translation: CASSRSGVDTDTQYF.

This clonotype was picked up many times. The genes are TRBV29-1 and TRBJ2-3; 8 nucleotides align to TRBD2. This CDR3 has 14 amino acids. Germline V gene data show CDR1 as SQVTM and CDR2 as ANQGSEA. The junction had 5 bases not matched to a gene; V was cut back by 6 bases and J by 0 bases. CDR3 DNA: TGCAGCGTCCAGCGGGGGAGTAGCACAGATACGCAGTATTTT. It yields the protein CSVQRGSSTDTQYF.

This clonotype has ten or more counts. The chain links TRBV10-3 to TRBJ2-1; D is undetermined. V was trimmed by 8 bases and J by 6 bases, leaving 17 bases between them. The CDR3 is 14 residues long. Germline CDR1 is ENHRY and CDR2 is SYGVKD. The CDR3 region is CAILDPGIPNEQFF. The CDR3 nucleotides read TGTGCCATCCTGGACCCCGGAATCCCCAATGAGCAGTTCTTC.

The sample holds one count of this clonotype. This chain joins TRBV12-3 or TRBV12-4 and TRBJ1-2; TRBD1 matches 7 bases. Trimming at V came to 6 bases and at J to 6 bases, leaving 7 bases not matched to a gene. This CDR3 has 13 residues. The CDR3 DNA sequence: TGTGCCAGCAGCTACGACAGGGTAGATGGCTACACCTTC. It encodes CASSYDRVDGYTF.

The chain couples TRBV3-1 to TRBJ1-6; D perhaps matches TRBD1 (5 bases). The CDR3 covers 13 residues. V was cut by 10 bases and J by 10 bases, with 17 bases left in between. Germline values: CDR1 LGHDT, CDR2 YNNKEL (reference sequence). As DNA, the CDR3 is TGTGCCACCCGGCGGACTAGGGACTCACCCCTCCACTTT. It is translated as CATRRTRDSPLHF.

CDR3 in amino acids: CASRWAGQQQETQYF. CDR3 nucleotide sequence: TGTGCCAGCAGATGGGCAGGACAGCAGCAAGAGACCCAGTACTTC. V usage is TRBV28 and J usage is TRBJ2-7; maybe TRBD1 (6 bases). The closer fit of TRBJ2-5 to the DNA end suggests the J call may be wrong. CDR3 length equals 15 residues. Germline CDR1 reads MDHEN; CDR2 reads SYDVKM.

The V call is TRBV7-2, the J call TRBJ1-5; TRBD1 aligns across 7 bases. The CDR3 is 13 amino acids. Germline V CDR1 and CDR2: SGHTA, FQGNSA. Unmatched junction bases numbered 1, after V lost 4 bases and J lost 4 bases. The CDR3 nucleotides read TGTGCCAGCAGCTGGGACAGAAATCAGCCCCAGCATTTT. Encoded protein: CASSWDRNQPQHF.

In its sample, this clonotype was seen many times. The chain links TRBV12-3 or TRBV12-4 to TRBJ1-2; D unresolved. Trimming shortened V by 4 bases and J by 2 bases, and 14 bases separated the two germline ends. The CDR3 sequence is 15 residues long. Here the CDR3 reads CASSWTTTGNYGYTF. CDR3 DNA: TGTGCCAGCAGTTGGACCACCACCGGGAACTATGGCTACACCTTC.

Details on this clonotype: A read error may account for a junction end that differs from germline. The DNA of the CDR3 is TGCGCCAGCAGCTTGACGGGTAACTATGGCCACACCTTC. This encodes CASSLTGNYGHTF. V and J are TRBV5-1 and TRBJ1-2; D is undetermined. This CDR3 has 13 amino acids. Germline loops: CDR1 SGHRS, CDR2 YFSETQ.

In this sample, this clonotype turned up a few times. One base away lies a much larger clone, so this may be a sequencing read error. DNA for the CDR3: TGCAGCGGCGGGCCCGGACAGGGGTGCGACGAGCAGTACTTC. Residues: CSGGPGQGCDEQYF. This rearrangement joins TRBV29-1 to TRBJ2-4, with 9 bases identical to TRBD1. The J call could be wrong; TRBJ2-7 is a better fit for the DNA end. CDR1 SQVTM and CDR2 ANQGSEA come from the germline V gene. The CDR3 length is 14 residues.

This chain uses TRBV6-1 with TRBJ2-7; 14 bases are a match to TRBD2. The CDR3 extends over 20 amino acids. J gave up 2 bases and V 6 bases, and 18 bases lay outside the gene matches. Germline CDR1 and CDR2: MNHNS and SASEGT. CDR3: CASSRRAIGLAGGGAYEQYF. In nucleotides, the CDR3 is TGTGCCAGCAGCCGTAGAGCTATTGGACTAGCGGGAGGAGGGGCCTACGAGCAGTACTTC.

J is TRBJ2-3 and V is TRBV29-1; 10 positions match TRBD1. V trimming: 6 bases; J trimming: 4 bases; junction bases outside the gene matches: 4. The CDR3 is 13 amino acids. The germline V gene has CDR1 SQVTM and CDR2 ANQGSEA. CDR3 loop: CSVRQGAADTQYF. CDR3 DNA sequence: TGCAGCGTGAGACAGGGGGCTGCAGATACGCAGTATTTT.

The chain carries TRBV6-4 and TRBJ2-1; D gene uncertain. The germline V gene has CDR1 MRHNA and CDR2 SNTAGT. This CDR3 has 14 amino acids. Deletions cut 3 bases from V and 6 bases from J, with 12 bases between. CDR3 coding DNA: TGTGCCAGCAGTGAGCAGTACGGACGCAATGAGCAGTTCTTC. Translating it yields CASSEQYGRNEQFF.

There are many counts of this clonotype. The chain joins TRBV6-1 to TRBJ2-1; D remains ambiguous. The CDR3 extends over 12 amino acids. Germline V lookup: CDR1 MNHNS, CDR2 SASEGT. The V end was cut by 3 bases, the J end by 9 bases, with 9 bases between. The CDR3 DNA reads TGTGCCAGCAGTGACCTGACTCGTGAGCAGTTCTTC. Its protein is CASSDLTREQFF.

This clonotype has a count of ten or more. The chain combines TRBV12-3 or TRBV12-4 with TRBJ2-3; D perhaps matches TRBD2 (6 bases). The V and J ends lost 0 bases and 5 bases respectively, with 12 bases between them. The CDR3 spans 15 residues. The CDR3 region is CASSLARGGGDTQYF. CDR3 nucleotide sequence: TGTGCCAGCAGTTTAGCCCGGGGAGGTGGAGATACGCAGTATTTT.

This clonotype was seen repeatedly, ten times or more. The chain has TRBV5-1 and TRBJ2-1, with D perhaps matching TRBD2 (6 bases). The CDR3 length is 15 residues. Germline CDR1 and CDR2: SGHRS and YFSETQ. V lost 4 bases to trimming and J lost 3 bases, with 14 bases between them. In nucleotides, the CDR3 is TGCGCCAGCAGCGAAAGCGGCGGGAACTACAATGAGCAGTTCTTC. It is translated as CASSESGGNYNEQFF.

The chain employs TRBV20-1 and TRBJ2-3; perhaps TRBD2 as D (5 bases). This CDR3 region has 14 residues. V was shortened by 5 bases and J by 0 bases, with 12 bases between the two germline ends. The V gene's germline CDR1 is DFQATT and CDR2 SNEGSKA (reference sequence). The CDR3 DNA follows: TGCAGTGCTGCACTAGATCCTAGCACAGATACGCAGTATTTT. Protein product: CSAALDPSTDTQYF.

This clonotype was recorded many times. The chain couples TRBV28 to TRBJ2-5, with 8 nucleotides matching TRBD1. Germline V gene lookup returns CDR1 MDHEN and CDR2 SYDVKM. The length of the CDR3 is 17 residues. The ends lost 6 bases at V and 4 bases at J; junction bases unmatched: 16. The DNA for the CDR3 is TGTGCCAGCAGCCCTATAACCTCTGTCAGGGGGCGAGAGACCCAGTACTTC. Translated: CASSPITSVRGRETQYF.